This T cell receptor (beta chain) was recorded in a study of cytomegalovirus exposure and HLA in healthy donors. Study-wide findings and caveats: Earlier analysis looked at TCR beta V segments, and most were productive about 87% or about 30% of the time. Accurate prediction of most subjects' HLA-A and HLA-B alleles from TCR beta sequences was reported.

This CDR3 is 14 amino acids long. The ends were cut back, 0 bases at V and 5 bases at J, with 9 bases in the middle. In germline, CDR1 is LGHNA, CDR2 YNFKEQ. For this clone: Its target is unknown.

Primers included in the PCR were 60 Vbeta and 13 Jbeta primers. The data were produced by immunoSEQ multiplex PCR, yet TCRdb's version contains in-frame clones alone and is incomplete. This sample has tens of thousands of clones, with roughly 70% found just once. The TCR sequence derives from a woman aged 40 to 50 in good health and CMV-seropositive. Specimen: PBMCs. V is TRBV4-2 and J is TRBJ2-3; D possibly corresponds to TRBD2 (6 bases). CDR3 loop: CASSQDLGRDTQYF. Written as DNA, the CDR3 is TGTGCCAGCAGCCAAGATCTCGGGAGAGATACGCAGTATTTT.